This TCR beta chain was recorded in a study of Graves' ophthalmopathy and Graves' hyperthyroidism. Hyperthyroidism was new, under 2 months, in patients aged 18 to 65. The ends were cut back, 1 base at V and 2 bases at J, with 21 bases in the middle. Germline CDR1 and CDR2: MGHRA and YSYEKL. This CDR3 is built from 19 residues. Study-wide findings and caveats: Ophthalmopathy progression cases were predicted by the model with roughly 64% sensitivity and 72.22% specificity. Most thyroid-expanded clonotypes exceeding 0.001 frequency were also found in blood. Discrimination between ophthalmopathy and stable hyperthyroidism by a 13-signature model showed about 85% sensitivity and about 84% specificity.

Amplified material comprised TCR beta CDR3 regions derived from RNA transcripts. Second-round multiplex PCR came after a first-round RT-PCR that employed HTBI primers. TCRdb re-derived calls from the multiplex PCR reads in MiXCR, one entry per CDR3 protein. This sample has 450,000 to 600,000 distinct CDR3 sequences; roughly 39% occur once, and the top ten carry about 4%. Points on this clonotype: Its specificity is unknown.

This clonotype was sampled from an adult man with Graves' hyperthyroidism. The chain carries TRBV4-1 and TRBJ1-5, with D possibly being TRBD1 (6 bases). Sequenced: peripheral blood or thyroid tissue (not recorded which). CDR3 nucleotides: TGCGCCAGCAGCCAAGTTCCGGGCGAGGGGGGGTGGCGCAATCAGCCCCAGCATTTT. Its translation is CASSQVPGEGGWRNQPQHF.